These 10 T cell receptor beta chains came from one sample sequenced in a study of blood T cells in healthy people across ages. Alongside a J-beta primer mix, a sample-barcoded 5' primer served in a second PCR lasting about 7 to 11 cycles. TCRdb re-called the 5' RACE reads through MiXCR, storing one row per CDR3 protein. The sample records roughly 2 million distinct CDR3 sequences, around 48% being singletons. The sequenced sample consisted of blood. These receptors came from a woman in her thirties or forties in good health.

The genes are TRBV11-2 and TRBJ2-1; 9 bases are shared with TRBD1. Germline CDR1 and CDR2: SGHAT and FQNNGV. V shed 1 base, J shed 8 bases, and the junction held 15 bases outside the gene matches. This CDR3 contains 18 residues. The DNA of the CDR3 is TGTGCCAGCAGCTTAGTAGGGTTATACAGGGGGCGCGTCGATGAGCAGTTCTTC. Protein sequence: CASSLVGLYRGRVDEQFF.

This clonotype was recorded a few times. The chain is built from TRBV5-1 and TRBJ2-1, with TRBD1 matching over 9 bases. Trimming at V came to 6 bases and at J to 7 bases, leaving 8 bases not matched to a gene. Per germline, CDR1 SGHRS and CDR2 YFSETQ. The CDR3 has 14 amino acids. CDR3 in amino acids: CASNQGQGWNEQFF. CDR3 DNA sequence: TGCGCCAGCAACCAAGGACAGGGGTGGAATGAGCAGTTCTTC.

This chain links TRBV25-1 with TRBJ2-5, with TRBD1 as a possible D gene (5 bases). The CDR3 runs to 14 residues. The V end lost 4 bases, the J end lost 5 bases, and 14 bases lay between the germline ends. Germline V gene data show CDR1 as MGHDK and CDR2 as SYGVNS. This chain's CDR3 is CASSGQGDWETQYF. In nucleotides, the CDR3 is TGTGCCAGCAGTGGTCAAGGGGATTGGGAGACCCAGTACTTC.

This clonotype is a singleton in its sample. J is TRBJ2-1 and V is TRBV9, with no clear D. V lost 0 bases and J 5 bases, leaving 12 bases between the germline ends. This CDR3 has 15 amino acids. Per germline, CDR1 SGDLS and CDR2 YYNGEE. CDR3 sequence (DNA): TGTGCCAGCAGCGTAGCCCCTGGCATGGACAATGAGCAGTTCTTC. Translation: CASSVAPGMDNEQFF.

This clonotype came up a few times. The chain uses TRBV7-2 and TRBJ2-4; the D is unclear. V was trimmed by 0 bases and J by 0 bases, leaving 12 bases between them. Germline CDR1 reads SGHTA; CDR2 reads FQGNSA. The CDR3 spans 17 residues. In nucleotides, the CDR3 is TGTGCCAGCAGCTTAGCCGGCACCGAGCTAGCCAAAAACATTCAGTACTTC. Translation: CASSLAGTELAKNIQYF. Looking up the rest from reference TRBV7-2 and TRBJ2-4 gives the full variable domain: GAGVSQSPSNKVTEKGKDVELRCDPISGHTALYWYRQSLGQGLEFLIYFQGNSAPDKSGLPSDRFSAERTGGSVSTLTIQRTQQEDSAVYLCASSLAGTELAKNIQYFGAGTRLSVL.

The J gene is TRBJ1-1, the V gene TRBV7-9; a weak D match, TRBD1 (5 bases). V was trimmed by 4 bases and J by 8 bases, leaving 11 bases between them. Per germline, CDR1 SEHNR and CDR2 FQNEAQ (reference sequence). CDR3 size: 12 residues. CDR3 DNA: TGTGCCAGCAGCTCGGGACTGAAAGAAGCTTTCTTT. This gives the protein CASSSGLKEAFF.

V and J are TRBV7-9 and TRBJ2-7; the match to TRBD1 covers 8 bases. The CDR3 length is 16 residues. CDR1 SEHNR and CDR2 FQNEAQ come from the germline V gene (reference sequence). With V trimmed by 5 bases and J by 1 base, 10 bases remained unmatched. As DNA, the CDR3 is TGTGCCAGCAGCGATCCCGGGACAGGAGTTTCCTACGAGCAGTACTTC. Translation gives CASSDPGTGVSYEQYF.

DNA for the CDR3: TGTGCCAGCAAGGAGGGGCTGTCTGATGGAAAACTGTTTTTT. Its protein product is CASKEGLSDGKLFF. The rearrangement joins TRBV6-5 to TRBJ1-4, with D tentatively TRBD1 (5 bases). The CDR3 extends over 14 amino acids. Trimming left V 7 bases short and J 10 bases short, with 19 bases between. Germline-derived CDR1 and CDR2 are MNHEY and SVGAGI.

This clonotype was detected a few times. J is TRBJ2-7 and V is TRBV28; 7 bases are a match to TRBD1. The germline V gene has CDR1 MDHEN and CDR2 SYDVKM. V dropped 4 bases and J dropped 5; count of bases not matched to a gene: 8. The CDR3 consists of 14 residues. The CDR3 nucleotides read TGTGCCAGCAGTTCCTACAGGGGTCTGGACGAGCAGTACTTC. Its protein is CASSSYRGLDEQYF.

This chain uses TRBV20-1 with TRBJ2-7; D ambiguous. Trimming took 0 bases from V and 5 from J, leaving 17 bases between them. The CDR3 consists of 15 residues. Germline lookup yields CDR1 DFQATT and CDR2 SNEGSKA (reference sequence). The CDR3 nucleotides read TGCAGTGCTAGAGATGAATTATCGGCAGCCGACGAGCAGTACTTC. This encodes CSARDELSAADEQYF.